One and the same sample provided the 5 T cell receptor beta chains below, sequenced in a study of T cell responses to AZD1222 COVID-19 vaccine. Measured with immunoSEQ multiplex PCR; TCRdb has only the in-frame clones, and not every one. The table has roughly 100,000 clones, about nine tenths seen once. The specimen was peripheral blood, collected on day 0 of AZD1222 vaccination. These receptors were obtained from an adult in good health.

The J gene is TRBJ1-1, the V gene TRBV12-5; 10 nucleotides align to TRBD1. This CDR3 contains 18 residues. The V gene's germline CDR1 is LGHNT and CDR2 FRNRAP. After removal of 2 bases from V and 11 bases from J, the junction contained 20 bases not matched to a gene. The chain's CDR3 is CASGLSPGTGESGFGAFF. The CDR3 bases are TGTGCTAGTGGTTTGTCCCCCGGGACAGGGGAATCAGGTTTCGGGGCTTTCTTT. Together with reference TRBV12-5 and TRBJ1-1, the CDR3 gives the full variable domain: DARVTQTPRHKVTEMGQEVTMRCQPILGHNTVFWYRQTMMQGLELLAYFRNRAPLDDSGMPKDRFSAEMPDATLATLKIQPSEPRDSAVYFCASGLSPGTGESGFGAFFGQGTRLTVV.

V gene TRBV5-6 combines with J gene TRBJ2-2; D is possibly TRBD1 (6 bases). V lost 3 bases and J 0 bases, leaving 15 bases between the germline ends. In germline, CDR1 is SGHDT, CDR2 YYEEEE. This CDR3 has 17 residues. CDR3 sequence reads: CASSSTLGGTNTGELFF. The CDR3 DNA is TGTGCCAGCAGCTCCACCCTTGGGGGCACGAACACCGGGGAGCTGTTTTTT.

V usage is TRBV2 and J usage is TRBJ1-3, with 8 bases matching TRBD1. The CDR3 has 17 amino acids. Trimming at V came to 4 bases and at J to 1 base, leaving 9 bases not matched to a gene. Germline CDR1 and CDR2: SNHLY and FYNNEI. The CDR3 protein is CASSGTGSFSSGNTIYF. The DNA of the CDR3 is TGTGCCAGCAGTGGGACAGGGAGTTTTTCATCTGGAAACACCATATATTTT.

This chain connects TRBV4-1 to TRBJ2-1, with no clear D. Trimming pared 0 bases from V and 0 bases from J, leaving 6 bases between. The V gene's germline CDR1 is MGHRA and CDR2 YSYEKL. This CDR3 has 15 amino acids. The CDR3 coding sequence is TGCGCCAGCAGCCAAGAAGGTAGCTCCTACAATGAGCAGTTCTTC. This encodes CASSQEGSSYNEQFF.

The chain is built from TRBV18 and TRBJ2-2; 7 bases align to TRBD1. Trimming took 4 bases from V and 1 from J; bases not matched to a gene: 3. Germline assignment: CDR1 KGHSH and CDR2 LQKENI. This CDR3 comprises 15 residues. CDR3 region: CASSRGDRNTGELFF. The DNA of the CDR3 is TGTGCCAGCTCACGAGGGGACAGGAACACCGGGGAGCTGTTTTTT.